Listed here are 16 T cell receptor beta chains from one sample, sequenced in a study of blood T cells in healthy people across ages. Primed by a sample-barcoded 5' primer and a J-beta primer mix, a second PCR proceeded for about 7 to 11 cycles. In TCRdb, the 5' RACE reads were re-called with MiXCR into one record per CDR3 protein. The repertoire consists of about 760,000 distinct CDR3 sequences, with roughly 56% occurring once and the leading ten covering roughly 25%. The sequencing sample was made of blood. The receptors were sampled from a man between 40 and 49 years old in good health.

The chain joins TRBV12-3 or TRBV12-4 to TRBJ2-5; weak D call: TRBD1 (5 bases). Trimming took 9 bases from V and 0 from J, leaving 11 bases between them. The CDR3 spans 13 residues. The CDR3 here is CASKGLDQETQYF. Written as DNA, the CDR3 is TGTGCCAGTAAGGGGCTCGACCAAGAGACCCAGTACTTC.

J is TRBJ2-3 and V is TRBV10-3; D may be TRBD2 (6 bases). Germline CDR1 ENHRY, CDR2 SYGVKD. V was trimmed by 10 bases and J by 6 bases, leaving 11 bases between them. This CDR3 has 11 residues. The CDR3 DNA is TGTGCCACCTCGGGGGTGGATACGCAGTATTTT. It codes for CATSGVDTQYF.

This chain connects TRBV20-1 to TRBJ2-5; maybe TRBD1 (6 bases). V shed 1 base and J shed 11 bases, with 20 bases lying between them. The CDR3 covers 14 residues. Germline assignment: CDR1 DFQATT and CDR2 SNEGSKA (reference sequence). DNA of the CDR3: TGCAGTGCTAGAGCAACAGGGTTCTACAATGAGCAGTACTTC. Its protein product is CSARATGFYNEQYF.

The chain combines TRBV24-1 with TRBJ2-1, with 8 nucleotides matching TRBD2. The J call is uncertain, as TRBJ2-7 better fits the DNA end. From germline, CDR1 is KGHDR and CDR2 SFDVKD. CDR3 length equals 14 residues. CDR3 region: CASPGLVRYYEQYF. CDR3 coding DNA: TGTGCCTCCCCGGGACTAGTCCGCTACTACGAGCAGTACTTC.

This rearrangement joins TRBV29-1 to TRBJ1-2; a possible D gene is TRBD1 (6 bases). There are 13 residues in the CDR3. The V gene lost 4 bases and the J gene lost 5 bases, with 14 bases spanning the gap. Germline V gene sequence: CDR1 SQVTM, CDR2 ANQGSEA. CDR3: CSVGQETGYGYTF. CDR3 nucleotide sequence: TGCAGCGTTGGGCAGGAGACAGGATATGGCTACACCTTC.

This clonotype has just a few counts. This chain links TRBV4-2 with TRBJ2-5, with D tentatively TRBD1 (6 bases). Germline CDR1 and CDR2: LGHNA and YNFKEQ. The CDR3 is made up of 15 amino acids. Trimming removed 4 bases from V and 4 bases from J, with 16 bases in between. The CDR3 protein is CASSPQGLLGETQYF. The CDR3 DNA reads as TGTGCCAGCAGCCCTCAGGGGCTTTTGGGAGAGACCCAGTACTTC.

The chain combines TRBV7-9 with TRBJ2-6; D is unresolved. This CDR3 region has 15 residues. From germline, CDR1 is SEHNR and CDR2 FQNEAQ (reference sequence). Trimming cost V 4 bases and J 0 bases, with 7 bases left between them. CDR3 residues: CASSSSGSGANVLTF. The DNA of the CDR3 is TGTGCCAGCAGCTCTTCAGGCTCTGGGGCCAACGTCCTGACTTTC.

This clonotype has only a few counts. The rearrangement joins TRBV6-6 to TRBJ1-5, with D hard to call. CDR1 is MNHNY, CDR2 SVGAGI, per germline (reference sequence). The CDR3 has 16 amino acids. The V gene lost 3 bases and the J gene lost 0 bases, with 12 bases spanning the gap. For the CDR3, the DNA is TGTGCCAGCAGTTATCCCCCGGGGTATAGCAATCAGCCCCAGCATTTT. Its protein is CASSYPPGYSNQPQHF.

The chain is built from TRBV6-4 and TRBJ1-5, with 7 bases fitting TRBD1. CDR1 is MRHNA, CDR2 SNTAGT, per germline. Trimming removed 6 bases from V and 3 bases from J; junction bases left unmatched: 5. The CDR3 has 14 amino acids. The CDR3 here is CASSRTGDNQPQHF. CDR3 bases: TGTGCCAGCAGCCGGACAGGCGACAATCAGCCCCAGCATTTT.

This chain joins TRBV12-3 or TRBV12-4 and TRBJ2-3, with 8 bases that match TRBD1. V was pared by 6 bases and J by 5 bases, with 7 bases of the junction left unmatched. The CDR3 is 14 amino acids. This CDR3 reads CASRPQGAGDTQYF. The DNA for the CDR3 is TGTGCCAGCAGGCCGCAGGGGGCAGGAGATACGCAGTATTTT.

This chain joins TRBV10-3 and TRBJ2-4; 8 bases line up with TRBD2. After removal of 2 bases from V and 6 bases from J, the junction contained 3 bases not matched to a gene. The CDR3 is 14 amino acids. Germline V lookup: CDR1 ENHRY, CDR2 SYGVKD. The CDR3 loop reads CAISEGGGRNIQYF. The CDR3 nucleotides read TGTGCCATCAGTGAGGGCGGGGGGAGAAACATTCAGTACTTC.

On this clonotype itself: Germline is not matched at one junction end, which may reflect a read error. The genes are TRBV14 and TRBJ1-2, with TRBD1 matching over 9 bases. Germline values: CDR1 SGHDN, CDR2 FVKESK. The CDR3 runs 13 residues. The CDR3 nucleotides are TGTGCCGGCAGCCAAGGGACAGGGTATGGCTACACCTTC. Protein: CAGSQGTGYGYTF.

The chain couples TRBV5-5 to TRBJ2-2, with 12 positions matching TRBD2. The CDR3 length is 15 residues. Germline loops: CDR1 SGHKS, CDR2 YYEKEE (reference sequence). With 4 bases clipped from V and 3 bases from J, the junction kept 1 base outside the gene matches. This CDR3 is CASSLAGGDTGELFF. DNA of the CDR3: TGTGCCAGCAGCCTAGCGGGAGGGGACACCGGGGAGCTGTTTTTT.

The chain carries TRBV12-3 or TRBV12-4 and TRBJ1-1; tentatively, D is TRBD1 (6 bases). The length of the CDR3 is 13 residues. V was shortened by 7 bases and J by 5 bases, with 14 bases between the two germline ends. CDR3 coding DNA: TGTGCCAGCAAAATGGGGGCGCGTACTGAAGCTTTCTTT. This translates into CASKMGARTEAFF.

This chain links TRBV27 with TRBJ2-7, with 8 bases that match TRBD1. Trimming cost V 5 bases and J 3 bases; bases outside gene matches: 12. The CDR3 consists of 16 residues. From germline, CDR1 is MNHEY and CDR2 SMNVEV (reference sequence). The CDR3 spells CASSPLPGTGNYEQYF. The DNA for the CDR3 is TGTGCCAGCAGTCCGCTCCCCGGGACAGGTAACTACGAGCAGTACTTC.

In this sample, this clonotype turned up a few times. CDR3 residues: CSVEGEYGAYQETQYF. In DNA form, the CDR3 reads TGCAGCGTTGAAGGTGAATACGGGGCGTACCAAGAGACCCAGTACTTC. The chain combines TRBV29-1 with TRBJ2-5, with D possibly being TRBD1 or TRBD2 (5 bases each). The V end was cut by 1 base, the J end by 0 bases, with 15 bases between. This CDR3 comprises 16 residues. CDR1 and CDR2 from the germline V gene are SQVTM and ANQGSEA.